These 22 T cell receptor beta chains originate from one sample sequenced in a study of human thymus T cells. Surgeons resected thymus tissue during corrective heart surgery. The assay was immunoSEQ multiplex PCR, and TCRdb's table has in-frame clones only and misses some. The repertoire holds some 130,000 clones, with around 94% as singletons. The sample taken for sequencing was thymus tissue. These TCRs come from a boy under three years old with a congenital heart defect but otherwise immunologically healthy.

This rearrangement joins TRBV9 to TRBJ1-4; no definite D call. V was cut by 0 bases and J by 1 base, with 13 bases left in between. The CDR3 length is 17 residues. The germline CDR1 and CDR2 sequences are SGDLS and YYNGEE. CDR3: CASSVGPPARTNEKLFF. CDR3 DNA: TGTGCCAGCAGCGTAGGTCCCCCAGCGAGAACTAATGAAAAACTGTTTTTT.

This clone has just one count. Distinct nucleotide sequences in the sample also encode this CDR3. The chain joins TRBV6-1 to TRBJ2-7; D is undetermined. The CDR3 sequence is 11 residues long. With 5 bases removed from V and 2 bases from J, the gap between germline ends came to 4 bases. Germline CDR1 and CDR2: MNHNS and SASEGT. As DNA, the CDR3 is TGTGCCAGCAGTCGCCCCTACGAGCAGTACTTC. It yields the protein CASSRPYEQYF.

The chain combines TRBV30 with TRBJ2-5; D remains unclear. The CDR3 covers 12 residues. The germline V gene encodes CDR1 GTSNPN and CDR2 SVGIG (reference sequence). V was pared by 2 bases and J by 1 base, with 5 bases between. The CDR3 region has the DNA TGTGCCTGGAGTAGCCCCCAAGAGACCCAGTACTTC. Translating gives CAWSSPQETQYF.

CDR3 DNA sequence: TGTGCCAGCAGTACCGGGACAGAGGCTTTCTTT. It codes for CASSTGTEAFF. The rearrangement joins TRBV28 to TRBJ1-1; 7 positions agree with TRBD1. The CDR3 contains 11 residues. Germline V gene lookup returns CDR1 MDHEN and CDR2 SYDVKM. V lost 5 bases and J lost 11; bases outside the gene matches: 5.

The sample holds one count of this clone. The V and J genes are TRBV28 and TRBJ2-2, with a possible D match to TRBD2 (6 bases). V was cut by 2 bases and J by 5 bases, with 12 bases left in between. Germline V gene sequence: CDR1 MDHEN, CDR2 SYDVKM. The CDR3 loop spans 15 amino acids. The CDR3 DNA reads TGTGCCAGCAGTTTAATGGGGGGTGAAACCGGGGAGCTGTTTTTT. Its translation is CASSLMGGETGELFF.

This clone was counted between two and nine times. The rearrangement uses TRBV28 and TRBJ1-1; D not resolved. Per the germline V gene, CDR1 is MDHEN and CDR2 is SYDVKM. This CDR3 has 12 amino acids. Trimming pared 3 bases from V and 8 bases from J, leaving 10 bases between. Here the CDR3 DNA reads TGTGCCAGCAGTTTTTCGTGTGCGGAAGCTTTCTTT. Translation gives CASSFSCAEAFF.

CDR3: CASSLGQGRAFF. The CDR3 region has the DNA TGCGCCAGCAGCCTAGGACAGGGGAGGGCTTTCTTT. This chain links TRBV5-1 with TRBJ1-1; 9 nucleotides line up with TRBD1. This CDR3 is built from 12 residues. Losses at the gene ends were 4 bases for V and 11 bases for J; bases not matched to a gene: 6. CDR1 and CDR2 from the germline V gene are SGHRS and YFSETQ.

This chain joins TRBV11-3 and TRBJ2-7; 7 nucleotides match TRBD1. This CDR3 contains 13 residues. Unmatched junction bases numbered 6, after V lost 5 bases and J lost 5 bases. CDR1 and CDR2 from the germline V gene are SGHNT and YENEEA. The DNA of the CDR3 is TGTGCCAGCAGCCACAGGGGTCCTGACGAGCAGTACTTC. As protein: CASSHRGPDEQYF.

Here the CDR3 reads CASSPGGRGSYGYTF. CDR3 sequence (DNA): TGTGCCAGCAGCCCGGGGGGCAGGGGCAGCTATGGCTACACCTTC. V is TRBV13 and J is TRBJ1-2, with TRBD1 as a possible D gene (6 bases). The CDR3 length is 15 residues. Germline V gene lookup returns CDR1 PRHDT and CDR2 FYEKMQ (reference sequence). The V end lost 5 bases, the J end lost 4 bases, and 17 bases lay between the germline ends.

The V gene is TRBV2, the J gene TRBJ1-1, with D maybe TRBD1 (5 bases). Germline V lookup: CDR1 SNHLY, CDR2 FYNNEI. The V end was cut by 3 bases, the J end by 5 bases, with 10 bases between. This CDR3 comprises 13 residues. As DNA, the CDR3 is TGTGCCAGCAGTGAGGGGGGTCATACTGAAGCTTTCTTT. Its protein product is CASSEGGHTEAFF.

The CDR3, as DNA: TGTGCCAGCAGGGCAACAGAGGGATCGGACACTGAAGCTTTCTTT. This codes for CASRATEGSDTEAFF. The rearrangement joins TRBV27 to TRBJ1-1; D gene ambiguous. Germline loops: CDR1 MNHEY, CDR2 SMNVEV (reference sequence). CDR3 length: 15 amino acids. Trimming shortened V by 6 bases and J by 3 bases, and 17 bases separated the two germline ends.

The chain joins TRBV25-1 to TRBJ1-1; D ambiguous. Germline CDR1 and CDR2: MGHDK and SYGVNS. The CDR3 covers 13 residues. Trimming took 4 bases from V and 2 from J, leaving 8 bases between them. CDR3 in amino acids: CASSVRTNTEAFF. In nucleotides, the CDR3 is TGTGCCAGCAGTGTCCGGACTAACACTGAAGCTTTCTTT.

The V gene is TRBV11-2, the J gene TRBJ2-5; 9 nucleotides match TRBD2. The trim removed 0 bases at V and 2 bases at J, leaving 7 bases unmatched. The CDR3 has 17 amino acids. Germline values: CDR1 SGHAT, CDR2 FQNNGV. CDR3 amino acids: CASSLDPTSGIQETQYF. CDR3 nucleotide sequence: TGTGCCAGCAGCTTAGACCCGACTAGCGGAATACAAGAGACCCAGTACTTC.

This chain joins TRBV7-6 and TRBJ2-7; 11 bases match TRBD1. The V gene's germline CDR1 is SGHVS and CDR2 FNYEAQ. The CDR3 runs to 15 residues. V lost 8 bases to trimming and J lost 1 base; unmatched junction nucleotides: 7. CDR3 sequence (DNA): TGTGCCAGCGGGCCCGGGACAGGGGGTTCCTACGAGCAGTACTTC. Its translation: CASGPGTGGSYEQYF.

The gene calls are TRBV4-1 and TRBJ2-5; D is possibly TRBD1 (6 bases). The DNA end lines up better with TRBJ2-7; the J call may be wrong. This CDR3 spans 14 amino acids. CDR1 and CDR2 (germline): MGHRA, YSYEKL. The CDR3 here is CASSQKKGGNEQYF. CDR3 coding DNA: TGCGCCAGCAGCCAAAAGAAAGGGGGAAACGAGCAGTACTTC.

The J gene is TRBJ2-7, the V gene TRBV28; D unclear. CDR1 and CDR2 from the germline V gene are MDHEN and SYDVKM. The CDR3 consists of 11 residues. V was trimmed by 10 bases and J by 4 bases, leaving 11 bases between them. The CDR3 loop reads CATTRAYEQYF. DNA of the CDR3: TGTGCCACCACCCGGGCTTACGAGCAGTACTTC.

The chain has TRBV7-9 and TRBJ1-4; tentatively, D is TRBD1 (5 bases). Between the trimmed V and J ends, which lost 3 bases and 0 bases, there was a span of 8 bases. CDR3 length equals 15 residues. Germline V gene sequence: CDR1 SEHNR, CDR2 FQNEAQ (reference sequence). CDR3 nucleotides: TGTGCCAGCAGCTTTCAGGGAACAACTAATGAAAAACTGTTTTTT. Translating gives CASSFQGTTNEKLFF.

The chain uses TRBV13 and TRBJ1-1; 7 bases are shared with TRBD1. Trimming took 4 bases from V and 0 from J; bases not matched to a gene: 5. The CDR3 totals 15 residues. Germline V lookup: CDR1 PRHDT, CDR2 FYEKMQ (reference sequence). The CDR3 is CASSCGDRLNTEAFF. The CDR3 bases are TGTGCCAGCAGCTGCGGGGACAGACTGAACACTGAAGCTTTCTTT.

This clone was counted a single time. J is TRBJ2-7 and V is TRBV7-3; 7 bases map to TRBD1. This CDR3 region has 13 residues. J lost 0 bases, V lost 5 bases, and 1 base had no gene match. Germline V gene lookup returns CDR1 SGHTA and CDR2 FQGTGA. CDR3 protein: CASSPGGSYEQYF. In DNA form, the CDR3 reads TGTGCCAGCAGCCCAGGGGGCTCCTACGAGCAGTACTTC.

The chain combines TRBV7-9 with TRBJ1-3; 7 nucleotides align to TRBD1. Germline-derived CDR1 and CDR2 are SEHNR and FQNEAQ (reference sequence). Losses at the gene ends were 5 bases for V and 1 base for J; bases not matched to a gene: 5. The CDR3 extends over 15 amino acids. The CDR3 reads CASSPADRSGNTIYF. The CDR3 DNA reads as TGTGCCAGCAGCCCCGCGGACAGGTCTGGAAACACCATATATTTT.

The chain links TRBV29-1 to TRBJ2-5; 7 nucleotides match TRBD1. After removal of 6 bases from V and 5 bases from J, the junction contained 9 bases not matched to a gene. The CDR3 length is 13 residues. Germline-derived CDR1 and CDR2 are SQVTM and ANQGSEA. DNA for the CDR3: TGCAGCGTCGATACAGGGGTGGGGGAGACCCAGTACTTC. Encoded protein: CSVDTGVGETQYF.

The chain is built from TRBV5-8 and TRBJ2-1; unclear D gene. This CDR3 has 15 residues. With 0 bases removed from V and 0 bases from J, the gap between germline ends came to 7 bases. Germline V gene lookup returns CDR1 SGHTS and CDR2 YDEGEE. CDR3 sequence: CASSLDWSSYNEQFF. DNA of the CDR3: TGTGCCAGCAGCTTGGACTGGAGCTCCTACAATGAGCAGTTCTTC.